A selection of T cell receptor beta chains follows, all from one sample in a study of blood T cell repertoires in COVID-19. Clones were read by immunoSEQ multiplex PCR, and TCRdb kept only the in-frame ones, dropping some. The sample holds under 200,000 clones; over 75% are singletons and the top ten take approximately 10%. The sample comprised PBMCs or T cells enriched from blood (not recorded which). All receptors derive from a man aged 50 or older who had recovered from COVID-19. The CDR3 runs from the conserved cysteine through the conserved F or W. The order of the fields is D gene, J gene, clone size, V gene, CDR3 length, CDR3 protein, CDR3 DNA. A D gene is named only where the DNA matches it firmly. Not every row has a clone size; where given, it reads once, few, many or a size class.

- TRBJ1-1 once TRBV29-1 14 CSVEDVNRPGEAFF TGCAGCGTTGAAGATGTAAATAGACCGGGTGAAGCTTTCTTT
- TRBJ1-2 - TRBV18 17 CASSPPREALANYGYTF TGTGCCAGCTCACCACCGCGGGAGGCCTTAGCTAACTATGGCTACACCTTC
- TRBJ1-5 - TRBV24-1 16 CATSDPTGSSAQPQHF TGTGCCACCAGTGATCCTACAGGGTCGTCAGCTCAGCCCCAGCATTTT
- TRBJ2-3 - TRBV25-1 12 CASTSQADTQYF TGTGCCAGCACCTCGCAGGCAGATACGCAGTATTTT
TRBD2 TRBJ2-3 - TRBV30 16 CAWSVQLAGGTDTQYF TGTGCCTGGAGTGTACAGCTAGCGGGGGGGACAGATACGCAGTATTTT
- TRBJ1-6 - TRBV10-3 14 CAISDPIRGSPLHF TGTGCCATCAGCGACCCGATCCGGGGTTCACCCCTCCACTTT
- TRBJ1-6 - TRBV30 15 CAWSFGQSYNSPLHF TGTGCCTGGAGTTTCGGACAGTCCTATAATTCACCCCTCCACTTT
TRBD1 TRBJ1-2 - TRBV7-9 14 CASSRGQASHGYTF TGTGCCAGCAGCCGGGGACAGGCATCACATGGCTACACCTTC
- TRBJ1-3 - TRBV14 13 CASSQGLGNTIYF TGTGCCAGCAGCCAAGGCCTAGGAAACACCATATATTTT
- TRBJ1-5 few TRBV7-9 14 CASSSTGWNQPQHF TGTGCCAGCAGCTCGACAGGTTGGAATCAGCCCCAGCATTTT
- TRBJ1-2 - TRBV29-1 13 CSVPSLANYGYTF TGCAGCGTCCCGAGTTTAGCTAACTATGGCTACACCTTC
TRBD2 TRBJ2-3 - TRBV6-1 15 CASSERGVNTDTQYF TGTGCCAGCAGTGAACGGGGGGTAAACACAGATACGCAGTATTTT
- TRBJ2-7 - TRBV7-9 12 CASSRASYEQYF TGTGCCAGCAGCCGAGCTTCCTACGAGCAGTACTTC
- TRBJ1-4 - TRBV18 14 CASSPPFRNEKLFF TGTGCCAGCTCACCACCTTTCCGGAATGAAAAACTGTTTTTT
- TRBJ2-7 - TRBV2 13 CASTSGVTYEQYF TGTGCCAGCACCTCGGGGGTCACCTACGAGCAGTACTTC
TRBD1 TRBJ1-3 - TRBV11-2 17 CASRKTGGLISGNTIYF TGTGCCAGCAGAAAGACAGGGGGTTTAATCTCTGGAAACACCATATATTTT
- TRBJ1-1 - TRBV5-1 13 CASLRDMNTEAFF TGCGCCAGCCTCCGGGACATGAACACTGAAGCTTTCTTT
TRBD1 TRBJ2-1 - TRBV18 20 CASSPGTGGAAGVQYNEQFF TGTGCCAGCTCACCTGGGACAGGGGGCGCGGCGGGAGTTCAGTACAATGAGCAGTTCTTC
TRBD2 TRBJ2-1 - TRBV7-3 15 CASSPLTSGSGEQFF TGTGCCAGCAGCCCCCTGACTAGCGGGAGTGGTGAGCAGTTCTTC